The rows below give T cell receptor beta chains drawn from one sample of a study of T-cell reconstitution after alpha-beta-depleted transplantation in children. TCRdb recomputed calls from the PCR reads with MiXCR, one row per CDR3 protein. The data hold 490,000 or so distinct CDR3 sequences, with around 13% observed a single time. Sequenced material: PBMCs from the stem cell graft donor, taken from the stem cell graft. Every receptor here comes from a human donor who donated a stem cell graft to a child with combined immunodeficiency. The CDR3 runs from the conserved cysteine through the conserved F or W. A D gene is named only where the DNA matches it firmly. Size is stated for part of the rows, as once, few or many counts, or as a class when the clone is expanded.

>many|NA|TRBJ2-1|15|TRBV25-1
TGTGCCAGCAGTGAATTGGCACAATACTACAATGAGCAGTTCTTC
CASSELAQYYNEQFF
>NA|NA|TRBJ1-1|13|TRBV9
TGTGCCAGCAGCGTACGGGTTTCGGGTGAAGCTTTCTTT
CASSVRVSGEAFF
>few|TRBD1|TRBJ2-2|16|TRBV4-3
TGCGCCAGCAGCCAGCTACAGGGGTCGAACACCGGGGAGCTGTTTTTT
CASSQLQGSNTGELFF
>NA|NA|TRBJ2-1|15|TRBV27
TGTGCCAGCAGTTTAATCCAGGGCCCCTACAATGAGCAGTTCTTC
CASSLIQGPYNEQFF
>many|NA|TRBJ1-6|15|TRBV5-1
TGCGCCAGCAGCTTGGACAGGGCCCGACGTTCACCCCTCCACTTT
CASSLDRARRSPLHF
>many|NA|TRBJ2-7|14|TRBV6-1
TGTGCCAGCAGCCCCTCCAGGTACTCCTACGAGCAGTACTTC
CASSPSRYSYEQYF
>many|TRBD2|TRBJ2-1|16|TRBV27
TGTGCCAGCAGTTTCCAACTAGCGGGGGGATCCAATGAGCAGTTCTTC
CASSFQLAGGSNEQFF
>many|NA|TRBJ1-1|14|TRBV5-5
TGTGCCAGCAGCCGCACCAACCAGAACACTGAAGCTTTCTTT
CASSRTNQNTEAFF
>many|NA|TRBJ2-2|17|TRBV7-9
TGTGCCAGCAGTATTAGTGGGGCGACAGCGAACACCGGGGAGCTGTTTTTT
CASSISGATANTGELFF
>many|NA|TRBJ2-7|15|TRBV9
TGTGCCAGCAGCGTAGAACCGGGACGGTCCTACGAGCAGTACTTC
CASSVEPGRSYEQYF
>many|NA|TRBJ2-1|15|TRBV11-2
TGTGCCAGCAGCTTATCGGGACTCCCGTACAATGAGCAGTTCTTC
CASSLSGLPYNEQFF
>NA|NA|TRBJ1-5|12|TRBV10-3
TGTGCCATCAGGGATAGCAATCAGCCCCAGCATTTT
CAIRDSNQPQHF
>few|TRBD1|TRBJ2-2|17|TRBV27
TGTGCCAGCAGTTTACACCCAGGGGGCCCGAACACCGGGGAGCTGTTTTTT
CASSLHPGGPNTGELFF
>NA|TRBD2|TRBJ2-7|15|TRBV12-3/TRBV12-4
TGTGCCAGCAGGAATGGGGGTGCGGGAGACGTGGAGCAGTACTTC
CASRNGGAGDVEQYF
>few|TRBD1|TRBJ1-6|15|TRBV20-1
TGCAGTGCTAGAGAGACAGGGGTTTTATTGTCACCCCTCCACTTT
CSARETGVLLSPLHF
>many|NA|TRBJ2-7|14|TRBV7-2
TGTGCCAGCAGTTTGGGGCCTCCGGGGTACGAGCAGTACTTC
CASSLGPPGYEQYF
>few|NA|TRBJ2-1|14|TRBV5-1
TGCGCCAGCGCCACCGGTCCAGCCTACAATGAGCAGTTCTTC
CASATGPAYNEQFF
>NA|NA|TRBJ1-1|15|TRBV6-2/TRBV6-3
TGTGCCAGCAGACCAGTCCGGGACGCGGGCACTGAAGCTTTCTTT
CASRPVRDAGTEAFF